This TCR beta chain was captured in a study of T cells after yellow fever vaccination. Study observations and caveats: Weaker overall, the secondary response nonetheless peaked faster (day 5 versus 15).

Trimming shortened V by 3 bases and J by 2 bases, and 8 bases separated the two germline ends. This CDR3 contains 15 residues. As regards this clonotype: Its specificity is not known.

Researchers made TCR cDNA using 5'RACE template switching, and this step added a universal primer site and UMIs. A single record per CDR3 protein comes from TCRdb applying MiXCR to the 5' RACE reads. The sample has about 320,000 distinct CDR3 sequences; roughly 7% are singletons. The receptor was derived from a young man who received the YFV17D yellow fever vaccine. The sequenced sample was PBMCs, obtained roughly seven weeks after the first yellow fever vaccination. The rearrangement joins TRBV12-3 or TRBV12-4 to TRBJ2-6; D remains unclear. The CDR3 loop is CASSFWGTGANVLTF. The CDR3 DNA follows: TGTGCCAGCAGTTTTTGGGGAACTGGGGCCAACGTCCTGACTTTC.